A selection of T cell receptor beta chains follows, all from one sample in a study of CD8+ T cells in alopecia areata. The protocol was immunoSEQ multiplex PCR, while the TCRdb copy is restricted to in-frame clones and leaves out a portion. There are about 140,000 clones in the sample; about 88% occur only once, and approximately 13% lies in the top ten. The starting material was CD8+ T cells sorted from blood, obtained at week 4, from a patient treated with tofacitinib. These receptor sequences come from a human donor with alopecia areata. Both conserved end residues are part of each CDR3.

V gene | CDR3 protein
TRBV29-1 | CSVEQTGTSGTRSYYNEQFF
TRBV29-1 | CSVLDIGRQFF
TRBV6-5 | CASRDRSNYGYTF
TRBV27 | CASSFSGASYEQYF
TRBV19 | CASTALEGRNTEAFF
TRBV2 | CASIPGLNMLSYNEQFF
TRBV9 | CASSTGQGLSYEQYF
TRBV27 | CAAGPNTEAFF
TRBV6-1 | CAFGDSEEKLFF
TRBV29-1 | CSVVTGTTYEQYF
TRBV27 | CASHGSWFTEAFF
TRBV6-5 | CASRNPLTYEQYF
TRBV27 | CASSPGASYEQYF
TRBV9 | CASSAPASGEPYEQYF
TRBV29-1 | CSVEPANTGELFF
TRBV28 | CASSTRDRGNTGELFF
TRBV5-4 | CASSFLGDYGYTF
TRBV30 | CAWSALREQYF
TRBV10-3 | CAISSGTGGAAGANVLTF
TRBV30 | CASGDQPQHF
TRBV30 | CAWTIAGGSYEQYF
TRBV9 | CATGGTQRQFF
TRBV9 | CASSVYDRENSPLHF
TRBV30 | CAWSVHRGLGTEAFF
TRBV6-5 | CASSSQDQGRDTEAFF
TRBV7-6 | CASSLTGNEQFF
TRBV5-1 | CASSPPGSSGEYEQYF
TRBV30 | CAWSVRVGRAQEQYF
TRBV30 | CAWETVQGHSYEQYF
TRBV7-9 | CASSLGALYEQYF
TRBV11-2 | CASSLPGLAAYNEQFF
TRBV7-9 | CASSSTSGSAYEQYF
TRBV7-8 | CASSLSGLNYNEQFF
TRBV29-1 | CSVHPGGETQYF
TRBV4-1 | CASSQEARVNTEAFF
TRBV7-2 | CASSLKGVTEAFF
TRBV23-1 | CATNPGRFQYF
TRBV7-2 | CASSLASATYEQYF
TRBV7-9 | CASEVLGSVMNTEAFF
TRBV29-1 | CSAGTGISDTQYF
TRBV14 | CASSQGPGLAGGPAETQYF
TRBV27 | CASSFGWGNTEAFF
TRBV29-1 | CSVINHNEQFF
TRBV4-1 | CASSLPDRGQETQYF
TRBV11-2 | CASSLGESGANVLTF
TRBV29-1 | CSVGVAGGSYEQYF
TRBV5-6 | CASSSVGAGGEGEQFF
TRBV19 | CASSIGKTWNQPQHF
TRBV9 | CASSVGGYSTDTQYF
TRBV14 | CASSQEEHGGETQYF
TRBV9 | CASAGTAEAFF